Following are 30 T cell receptor beta chains from one sample sequenced in a study of shared clonotypes between healthy human individuals. TCRdb keeps only in-frame clones here, not all; method: immunoSEQ multiplex PCR. The sample records hundreds of thousands of clones, approximately 75% being singletons. The sample comprised memory CD4+ T cells sorted from blood. Subset indicated: CD45RA-negative fraction. The receptors shown here come from a woman between 25 and 40 years old in good health.

This sequence joins TRBV9 and TRBJ1-2; 8 nucleotides match TRBD1. J gave up 4 bases and V 0 bases, and 11 bases lay outside the gene matches. Germline CDR1 reads SGDLS; CDR2 reads YYNGEE. The CDR3 runs 17 residues. CDR3 DNA sequence: TGTGCCAGCAGCGTAGTAACGTCCACAGGGGGTGTCTATGGCTACACCTTC. Protein sequence: CASSVVTSTGGVYGYTF.

V is TRBV29-1 and J is TRBJ1-3; D ambiguous. Trimming shortened V by 5 bases and J by 4 bases, and 12 bases separated the two germline ends. The CDR3 has 13 residues. From germline, CDR1 is SQVTM and CDR2 ANQGSEA. The CDR3 DNA follows: TGCAGCGTTCCGATGGAACAGGGAAACACCATATATTTT. Residues: CSVPMEQGNTIYF.

At least ten counts were recorded for this clone. This chain's CDR3 is CASSTTGSGSYEQYF. The CDR3, as DNA: TGTGCCAGCAGCACGACAGGGTCGGGCTCCTACGAGCAGTACTTC. The chain combines TRBV28 with TRBJ2-7; TRBD1 matches at 7 bases. V was pared by 6 bases and J by 0 bases, with 8 bases of the junction left unmatched. Per germline, CDR1 MDHEN and CDR2 SYDVKM. The CDR3 runs 15 residues.

CDR3 residues: CASSHISGEQYF. The CDR3 coding sequence is TGTGCCAGCAGTCACATTAGTGGCGAGCAGTACTTC. The chain recombines TRBV27 with TRBJ2-7; D not certain. Trimming took 5 bases from V and 6 from J, leaving 11 bases between them. This CDR3 comprises 12 residues. Germline V gives CDR1 MNHEY, CDR2 SMNVEV (reference sequence).

This chain uses TRBV5-4 with TRBJ2-1, with TRBD2 matching over 10 bases. Per the germline V gene, CDR1 is SGHNT and CDR2 is YYREEE (reference sequence). The CDR3 sequence is 15 residues long. With V trimmed by 4 bases and J by 10 bases, 11 bases remained unmatched. CDR3 in amino acids: CASSPRAGGPGEQFF. The CDR3 DNA sequence: TGTGCCAGCAGCCCCCGAGCGGGAGGGCCGGGGGAGCAGTTCTTC.

This clone was detected a few times. The V call is TRBV6-5, the J call TRBJ1-3; D unresolved. V was trimmed by 0 bases and J by 2 bases, leaving 5 bases between them. The CDR3 loop spans 14 amino acids. Germline V gene data show CDR1 as MNHEY and CDR2 as SVGAGI. CDR3 sequence (DNA): TGTGCCAGCAGTTACTCGGAAGCTGGAAACACCATATATTTT. It is translated as CASSYSEAGNTIYF.

The genes are TRBV7-3 and TRBJ1-2, with D possibly matching TRBD1 (5 bases). V was trimmed by 0 bases and J by 3 bases, leaving 14 bases between them. Per germline, CDR1 SGHTA and CDR2 FQGTGA. The CDR3 consists of 16 residues. The CDR3 coding sequence is TGTGCCAGCAGCTTAACCCCGGCAGGGCAGGACTATGGCTACACCTTC. It translates to CASSLTPAGQDYGYTF.

The V gene is TRBV27, the J gene TRBJ2-1; D possibly corresponds to TRBD2 (5 bases). Trimming removed 7 bases from V and 13 bases from J, with 20 bases in between. Germline-derived CDR1 and CDR2 are MNHEY and SMNVEV (reference sequence). This CDR3 is built from 13 residues. CDR3 in amino acids: CASTSRGDETQFF. Here the CDR3 DNA reads TGTGCCAGCACTAGCCGAGGAGACGAGACTCAGTTCTTC.

V and J are TRBV5-1 and TRBJ2-7, with 7 nucleotides matching TRBD2. The CDR3 spans 14 residues. V dropped 2 bases and J dropped 3; count of bases not matched to a gene: 5. The germline gives CDR1 SGHRS, CDR2 YFSETQ. DNA for the CDR3: TGCGCCAGCAGCTTCAGCGGGGCCCTCTACGAGCAGTACTTC. Residues: CASSFSGALYEQYF.

The rearrangement links TRBV19 to TRBJ1-1; possible D gene TRBD1, 5 bases. Trimming took off 4 bases at V and 8 bases at J, with 14 bases between the two ends. From germline, CDR1 is LNHDA and CDR2 SQIVND (reference sequence). The CDR3 contains 13 residues. CDR3: CASSTAHRGEAFF. CDR3 nucleotides: TGTGCCAGTAGTACGGCCCACCGGGGGGAAGCTTTCTTT.

The chain combines TRBV28 with TRBJ2-7; no reliable D call. The CDR3 has 11 residues. Germline V gene sequence: CDR1 MDHEN, CDR2 SYDVKM. Trimming stripped 5 bases from V and 11 bases from J, with 13 bases between. The CDR3 reads CASSTVNLKYF. The CDR3, as DNA: TGTGCCAGCAGTACCGTAAACCTTAAGTACTTC.

The gene calls are TRBV27 and TRBJ2-7, with 8 bases aligning to TRBD2. The V gene end was trimmed by 6 bases and the J gene end by 9 bases; junction bases not matched to a gene: 19. The CDR3 totals 16 residues. The germline CDR1 and CDR2 sequences are MNHEY and SMNVEV (reference sequence). In DNA, the CDR3 is TGTGCCAGCAGCACCGTCCGGACTAGCCCCTCCTCGGGGCAGTACTTC. Translation: CASSTVRTSPSSGQYF.

The CDR3 is CASTVTGENEQFF. CDR3 sequence (DNA): TGTGCCAGTACAGTGACAGGCGAGAATGAGCAGTTCTTC. The rearrangement joins TRBV19 to TRBJ2-1, with a possible D match to TRBD1 (6 bases). From germline, CDR1 is LNHDA and CDR2 SQIVND (reference sequence). This CDR3 is 13 amino acids long. V shed 7 bases and J shed 7 bases, with 14 bases lying between them. The variable domain in full, completed from reference TRBV19 and TRBJ2-1, reads DGGITQSPKYLFRKEGQNVTLSCEQNLNHDAMYWYRQDPGQGLRLIYYSQIVNDFQKGDIAEGYSVSREKKESFPLTVTSAQKNPTAFYLCASTVTGENEQFFGPGTRLTVL.

The V gene is TRBV13, the J gene TRBJ2-5; TRBD2 agrees at 8 bases. Germline V lookup: CDR1 PRHDT, CDR2 FYEKMQ (reference sequence). The CDR3 extends over 16 amino acids. Trimming removed 1 base from V and 4 bases from J; junction bases left unmatched: 8. The CDR3 region has the DNA TGTGCCAGCAGCTTAGAGCGGGGGCAGGGGCTAGAGACCCAGTACTTC. Translated: CASSLERGQGLETQYF.

The V call is TRBV12-2, the J call TRBJ1-1; the tabulated D call, TRBD1, remains unverified against the DNA. TRBV12-2 is described as a pseudogene. CDR3 length equals 15 residues. The CDR3 DNA is TGTGCAAGTCGCTTAGTATCCTTCAGGAACACTGAAGCTTTCTTT. It codes for CASRLVSFRNTEAFF.

Concerning this clone: The sample holds other DNA sequences that translate to the same CDR3. The rearrangement uses TRBV5-1 and TRBJ2-7; no definite D call. Germline CDR1 SGHRS, CDR2 YFSETQ. CDR3 length: 11 amino acids. V was pared by 0 bases and J by 6 bases, with 4 bases between. Here the CDR3 reads CASSLAGEQYF. The CDR3 DNA is TGCGCCAGCAGCTTGGCTGGCGAGCAGTACTTC.

The chain joins TRBV11-1 to TRBJ2-2; TRBD1 aligns across 7 bases. The V segment lost 4 bases and the J segment 4 bases; nucleotides outside the gene matches: 6. Germline V gives CDR1 SGHAT, CDR2 FQDESV (reference sequence). CDR3 length equals 15 residues. The CDR3, as DNA: TGTGCCAGCAGCTGGAGACAGGGTGGCACCGGGGAGCTGTTTTTT. This encodes CASSWRQGGTGELFF.

This sequence joins TRBV28 and TRBJ1-2; D is unresolved. Germline CDR1 and CDR2: MDHEN and SYDVKM. Deletions cut 7 bases from V and 1 base from J, with 7 bases between. This CDR3 is built from 12 residues. The CDR3 DNA reads TGTGCCAGCAACAGACTTAACTATGGCTACACCTTC. Protein product: CASNRLNYGYTF.

The chain joins TRBV6-1 to TRBJ1-5; possible D gene TRBD1, 6 bases. CDR1 MNHNS and CDR2 SASEGT come from the germline V gene. Trimming took off 1 base at V and 0 bases at J, with 13 bases between the two ends. There are 17 residues in the CDR3. CDR3 in amino acids: CASSEGGTSLSNQPQHF. For the CDR3, the DNA is TGTGCCAGCAGTGAAGGGGGGACATCCCTTAGCAATCAGCCCCAGCATTTT.

The chain uses TRBV5-5 and TRBJ2-7, with 7 bases lining up with TRBD2. The germline CDR1 and CDR2 sequences are SGHKS and YYEKEE (reference sequence). V lost 8 bases and J lost 6; bases outside the gene matches: 11. The CDR3 sequence is 13 residues long. The CDR3 reads CASYPRGVGEQYF. The CDR3 coding sequence is TGTGCCAGTTATCCCCGGGGGGTCGGCGAGCAGTACTTC.

The chain couples TRBV30 to TRBJ1-5; D is undetermined. CDR1 is GTSNPN and CDR2 is SVGIG in the germline V gene (reference sequence). The V end was cut by 1 base, the J end by 4 bases, with 17 bases between. This CDR3 comprises 16 residues. The CDR3 DNA follows: TGTGCCTGGAGTGCACCCAGGATACAGTCTAATCAGCCCCAGCATTTT. Amino acids: CAWSAPRIQSNQPQHF.

Comment on this clone: This sample includes further DNA sequences coding for the same CDR3. The V and J genes are TRBV7-9 and TRBJ2-5; D remains ambiguous. The CDR3 runs 11 residues. Germline-derived CDR1 and CDR2 are SEHNR and FQNEAQ (reference sequence). The V end lost 5 bases, the J end lost 5 bases, and 6 bases lay between the germline ends. The CDR3 nucleotides read TGTGCCAGCAGCCCAAGGGAGACCCAGTACTTC. It encodes CASSPRETQYF.

The chain carries TRBV21-1 and TRBJ2-2; TRBD2, the D gene given by the table, was not confirmed from the DNA. TRBV21-1 is shown as a pseudogene. The CDR3 loop spans 20 amino acids. The CDR3 DNA reads TGTGCCAGCAGCAAAGATGGGACTAGCGGGAGAGAGGGCGACACCGGGGAGCTGTTTTTT. As protein: CASSKDGTSGREGDTGELFF.

As DNA, the CDR3 is TGCGCCAGCAGCCAAGGTGTGTTCGCCAATGAGCAGTTCTTC. Its translation is CASSQGVFANEQFF. The chain joins TRBV4-1 to TRBJ2-1; D is uncertain. CDR1 is MGHRA and CDR2 is YSYEKL in the germline V gene. Trimming left V 1 base short and J 6 bases short, with 10 bases between. The CDR3 is 14 amino acids.

In this sample, this clone turned up many times. The chain recombines TRBV7-2 with TRBJ1-2; D ambiguous. Germline CDR1 is SGHTA and CDR2 is FQGNSA. Trimming took off 6 bases at V and 3 bases at J, with 14 bases between the two ends. This CDR3 comprises 14 residues. The CDR3 loop reads CASRRQRTDYGYTF. The CDR3 DNA reads as TGTGCCAGCAGAAGGCAGCGAACTGACTATGGCTACACCTTC.

The genes are TRBV5-1 and TRBJ2-3; 8 positions match TRBD2. Germline V gene data show CDR1 as SGHRS and CDR2 as YFSETQ. The CDR3 is made up of 14 amino acids. Trimming at V came to 7 bases and at J to 4 bases, leaving 8 bases not matched to a gene. CDR3 in DNA: TGCGCCAGCTTGACTAGCGTAATCCCAGATACGCAGTATTTT. Residues: CASLTSVIPDTQYF.

To note about this clone: At the DNA level, this CDR3 is encoded by other sequences in the same sample as well. The chain uses TRBV18 and TRBJ2-1; 8 bases match TRBD2. The junction had 7 bases not matched to a gene; V was cut back by 6 bases and J by 3 bases. The germline gives CDR1 KGHSH, CDR2 LQKENI. The CDR3 sequence is 15 residues long. CDR3 bases: TGTGCCAGCTCCCCCGGCCTAGCGGGCTACAATGAGCAGTTCTTC. It codes for CASSPGLAGYNEQFF.

V and J are TRBV7-2 and TRBJ2-5; D unresolved. Trimming stripped 5 bases from V and 7 bases from J, with 8 bases between. The CDR3 sequence is 11 residues long. The germline CDR1 and CDR2 sequences are SGHTA and FQGNSA. The CDR3 DNA reads TGTGCCAGCAGCCCCTTGGGGACCCAGTACTTC. This translates into CASSPLGTQYF. The entire variable domain, with the rest obtained from reference TRBV7-2 and TRBJ2-5, is as follows: GAGVSQSPSNKVTEKGKDVELRCDPISGHTALYWYRQSLGQGLEFLIYFQGNSAPDKSGLPSDRFSAERTGGSVSTLTIQRTQQEDSAVYLCASSPLGTQYFGPGTRLLVL.

V is TRBV28 and J is TRBJ2-5; D might be TRBD1 or TRBD2, each matching 6 bases. V gave up 6 bases and J gave up 4 bases, with 12 bases separating them. This CDR3 is 13 amino acids long. The germline gives CDR1 MDHEN, CDR2 SYDVKM. The CDR3 region has the DNA TGTGCCAGCAGGGGGGGCCACCTAGAGACCCAGTACTTC. It encodes CASRGGHLETQYF.

The genes are TRBV7-3 and TRBJ2-1; D is perhaps TRBD1 (6 bases). V lost 3 bases and J 2 bases, leaving 11 bases between the germline ends. Germline assignment: CDR1 SGHTA and CDR2 FQGTGA. The CDR3 covers 15 residues. Written as DNA, the CDR3 is TGTGCCAGCAGCTTCCACAGGGCCACCTACAATGAGCAGTTCTTC. This translates into CASSFHRATYNEQFF. Looking up the rest from reference TRBV7-3 and TRBJ2-1 gives the full variable domain: GAGVSQTPSNKVTEKGKYVELRCDPISGHTALYWYRQSLGQGPEFLIYFQGTGAADDSGLPNDRFFAVRPEGSVSTLKIQRTERGDSAVYLCASSFHRATYNEQFFGPGTRLTVL.